This TCR beta chain was sequenced for a study of T-cell memory formation after mild COVID-19. Points from the study as a whole: Pre-infection memory harbored some responding clones, suggesting cross-reactive memory joined.

This clonotype was observed a handful of times. Antigen: not known. TCRdb ran MiXCR on the 5' RACE reads and lists one entry per CDR3 protein. The sample has roughly 300,000 distinct CDR3 sequences, less than 9.5% seen once; the top ten hold about 20%. The CDR3 consists of 14 residues. Germline V CDR1 and CDR2: MDHEN, SYDVKM. V was cut by 1 base and J by 2 bases, with 7 bases left in between. This rearrangement joins TRBV28 to TRBJ2-3, with D uncertain. Source material: PBMCs or a T cell subset sorted from them (not recorded which). The receptor comes from a man aged 18 to 29 who had mild COVID-19 (a few samples of this study predate the infection). Cell type and time point are not known. CDR3 loop: CASSLLRHTDTQYF. In DNA form, the CDR3 reads TGTGCCAGCAGTTTATTGCGGCACACAGATACGCAGTATTTT.